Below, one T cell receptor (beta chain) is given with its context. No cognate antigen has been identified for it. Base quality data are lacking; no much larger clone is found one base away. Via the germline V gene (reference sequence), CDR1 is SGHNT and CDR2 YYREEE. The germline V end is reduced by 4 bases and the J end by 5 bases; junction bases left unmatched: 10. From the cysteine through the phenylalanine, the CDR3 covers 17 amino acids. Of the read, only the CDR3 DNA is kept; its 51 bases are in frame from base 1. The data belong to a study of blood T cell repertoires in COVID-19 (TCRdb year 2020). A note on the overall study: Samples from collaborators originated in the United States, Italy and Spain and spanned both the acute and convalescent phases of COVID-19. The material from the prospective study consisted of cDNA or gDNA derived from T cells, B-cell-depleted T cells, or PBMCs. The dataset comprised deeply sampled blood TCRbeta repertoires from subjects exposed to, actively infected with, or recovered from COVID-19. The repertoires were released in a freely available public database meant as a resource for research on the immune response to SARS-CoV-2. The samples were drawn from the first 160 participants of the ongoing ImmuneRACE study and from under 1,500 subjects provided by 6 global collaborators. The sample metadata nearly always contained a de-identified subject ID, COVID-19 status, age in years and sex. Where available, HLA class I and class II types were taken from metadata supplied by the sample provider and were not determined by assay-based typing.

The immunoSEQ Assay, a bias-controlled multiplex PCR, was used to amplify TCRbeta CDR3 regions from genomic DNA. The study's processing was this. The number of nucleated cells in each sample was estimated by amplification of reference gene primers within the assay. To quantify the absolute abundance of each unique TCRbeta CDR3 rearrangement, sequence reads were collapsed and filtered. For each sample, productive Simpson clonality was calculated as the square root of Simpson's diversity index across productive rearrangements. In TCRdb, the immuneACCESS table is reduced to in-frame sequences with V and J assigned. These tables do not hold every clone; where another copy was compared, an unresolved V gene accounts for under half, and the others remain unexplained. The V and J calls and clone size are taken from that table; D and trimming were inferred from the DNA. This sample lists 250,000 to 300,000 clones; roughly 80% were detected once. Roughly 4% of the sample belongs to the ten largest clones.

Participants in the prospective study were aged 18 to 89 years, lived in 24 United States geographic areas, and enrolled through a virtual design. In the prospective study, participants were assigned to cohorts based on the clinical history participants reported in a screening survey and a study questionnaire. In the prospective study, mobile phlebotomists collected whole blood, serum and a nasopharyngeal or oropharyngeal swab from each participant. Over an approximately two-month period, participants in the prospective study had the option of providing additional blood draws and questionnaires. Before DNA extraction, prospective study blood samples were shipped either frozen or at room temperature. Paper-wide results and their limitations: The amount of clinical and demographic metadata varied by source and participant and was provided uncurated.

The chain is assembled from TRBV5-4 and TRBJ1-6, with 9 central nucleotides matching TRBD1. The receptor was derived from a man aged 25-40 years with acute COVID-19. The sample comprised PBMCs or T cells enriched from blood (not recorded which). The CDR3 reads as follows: CASSRAGTGRDNSPLHF. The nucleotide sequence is TGTGCCAGCAGCCGCGCCGGGACAGGGCGCGATAATTCACCCCTCCACTTT.